These 24 T cell receptor beta chains came from one sample sequenced in a study of shared clonotypes between healthy human individuals. Repertoires were generated with immunoSEQ multiplex PCR, while TCRdb's copy carries only in-frame clones and drops some. Here the sample spans 200,000 to 250,000 clones, over 60% being singletons. Sequencing was carried out using memory CD4+ T cells sorted from blood. Regarding subset: CD45RA-negative fraction. Receptor source: a man in his thirties or forties in good health.

This clone was counted once. This chain uses TRBV25-1 with TRBJ2-1, with a weak D call TRBD1 (6 bases). The CDR3 spans 15 residues. Trimming removed 4 bases from V and 5 bases from J, with 15 bases in between. Germline V gene lookup returns CDR1 MGHDK and CDR2 SYGVNS. This CDR3 reads CASSVPGTLDNEQFF. CDR3 DNA: TGTGCCAGCAGTGTTCCCGGGACACTCGACAATGAGCAGTTCTTC.

The CDR3 region is CASSQNRGGGTEAFF. The CDR3, as DNA: TGTGCCAGCAGCCAAAACAGGGGTGGGGGTACTGAAGCTTTCTTT. The chain uses TRBV16 and TRBJ1-1; 7 bases are a match to TRBD1. The CDR3 extends over 15 amino acids. In germline, CDR1 is KGHSY, CDR2 FQNENV. J gave up 5 bases and V 2 bases, and 8 bases lay outside the gene matches.

The chain combines TRBV6-1 with TRBJ2-5, with D hard to call. Germline assignment: CDR1 MNHNS and CDR2 SASEGT. The CDR3 is 12 amino acids. V lost 7 bases and J 7 bases, leaving 13 bases between the germline ends. CDR3 residues: CASTTPGWTQYF. In nucleotides, the CDR3 is TGTGCCAGCACGACCCCCGGATGGACCCAGTACTTC.

This chain links TRBV2 with TRBJ2-3, with a possible D match to TRBD1 (5 bases). CDR1 SNHLY and CDR2 FYNNEI come from the germline V gene. This CDR3 contains 14 residues. V was shortened by 6 bases and J by 1 base, with 11 bases between the two germline ends. CDR3 loop: CASRVQGGTDTQYF. The CDR3 nucleotides are TGTGCCAGCAGGGTTCAAGGGGGCACAGATACGCAGTATTTT. Based on the CDR3 plus reference TRBV2 and TRBJ2-3, the full variable domain is EPEVTQTPSHQVTQMGQEVILRCVPISNHLYFYWYRQILGQKVEFLVSFYNNEISEKSEIFDDQFSVERPDGSNFTLKIRSTKLEDSAMYFCASRVQGGTDTQYFGPGTRLTVL.

This chain connects TRBV10-3 to TRBJ2-5; TRBD1 matches at 7 bases. J lost 5 bases, V lost 8 bases, and 8 bases had no gene match. The CDR3 sequence is 13 residues long. From germline, CDR1 is ENHRY and CDR2 SYGVKD. Here the CDR3 reads CAIRQGEGETQYF. In DNA, the CDR3 is TGTGCCATCCGACAGGGTGAAGGGGAGACCCAGTACTTC.

The chain couples TRBV2 to TRBJ2-1; TRBD2 matches 10 bases. Trimming cost V 6 bases and J 9 bases; bases outside gene matches: 5. Germline V gives CDR1 SNHLY, CDR2 FYNNEI. The CDR3 covers 13 residues. The CDR3 here is CASSPSGRGEQFF. For the CDR3, the DNA is TGTGCCAGCAGCCCTAGCGGGAGAGGTGAGCAGTTCTTC.

J is TRBJ1-5 and V is TRBV11-2, with a tentative D call TRBD1 (6 bases). CDR3 size: 15 residues. Trimming shortened V by 5 bases and J by 1 base, and 12 bases separated the two germline ends. In germline, CDR1 is SGHAT, CDR2 FQNNGV. The CDR3: CASSRGGPSNQPQHF. CDR3 sequence (DNA): TGTGCCAGCAGCCGTGGGGGGCCGAGCAATCAGCCCCAGCATTTT.

The chain carries TRBV7-6 and TRBJ2-1; 7 positions match TRBD2. V dropped 0 bases and J dropped 0; count of bases not matched to a gene: 2. The germline V gene encodes CDR1 SGHVS and CDR2 FNYEAQ. The CDR3 has 16 residues. The CDR3 DNA follows: TGTGCCAGCAGCTTAGCAGCGGGGAGCTCCTACAATGAGCAGTTCTTC. Its protein product is CASSLAAGSSYNEQFF.

This clone was seen ten or more times. V usage is TRBV27 and J usage is TRBJ2-7, with D perhaps being TRBD1 or TRBD2 (5 bases each). V dropped 2 bases and J dropped 2 bases, with 10 bases sitting between them. Germline values: CDR1 MNHEY, CDR2 SMNVEV (reference sequence). The CDR3 runs 14 residues. The CDR3 coding sequence is TGTGCCAGCAGTTTACCGGGACGCCCCTACGAGCAGTACTTC. This gives the protein CASSLPGRPYEQYF.

V and J are TRBV10-2 and TRBJ2-7; D remains unclear. CDR1 is WSHSY, CDR2 SAAADI, per germline. The CDR3 is made up of 11 amino acids. Trimming took 6 bases from V and 3 from J, leaving 6 bases between them. The CDR3 protein is CASRADYEQYF. CDR3 in DNA: TGCGCCAGCAGGGCCGACTACGAGCAGTACTTC.

This sequence joins TRBV27 and TRBJ2-2; 9 bases fit TRBD2. V shed 0 bases, J shed 5 bases, and the junction held 7 bases outside the gene matches. The CDR3 has 17 residues. The V gene's germline CDR1 is MNHEY and CDR2 SMNVEV (reference sequence). In DNA form, the CDR3 reads TGTGCCAGCAGTTTATCGTACCCAGCGGGAGGTACCGGGGAGCTGTTTTTT. Amino acid sequence: CASSLSYPAGGTGELFF.

J is TRBJ1-5 and V is TRBV28; tentative D call: TRBD1 (6 bases). The V and J ends lost 4 bases and 7 bases respectively, with 17 bases between them. CDR3 length: 15 amino acids. CDR1 and CDR2 (germline): MDHEN, SYDVKM. The CDR3 spells CASSWPGGAGQPQHF. DNA for the CDR3: TGTGCCAGCAGTTGGCCCGGGGGGGCTGGACAGCCCCAGCATTTT.

This rearrangement joins TRBV5-8 to TRBJ2-6; 7 positions match TRBD1. V was clipped by 5 bases and J by 2 bases; unmatched bases: 4. Germline loops: CDR1 SGHTS, CDR2 YDEGEE. This CDR3 spans 15 amino acids. CDR3 sequence: CASRQTGAGANVLTF. CDR3 DNA sequence: TGTGCCAGCAGACAAACAGGGGCTGGGGCCAACGTCCTGACTTTC.

The chain recombines TRBV30 with TRBJ2-5, with TRBD2 matching over 14 bases. CDR3 length: 12 residues. V gave up 7 bases and J gave up 11 bases; unmatched junction bases: 6. Per the germline V gene, CDR1 is GTSNPN and CDR2 is SVGIG (reference sequence). CDR3 in DNA: TGTGCCTCGGGACTAGCGGGAGTTAAGCAGTACTTC. This gives the protein CASGLAGVKQYF.

V and J are TRBV6-1 and TRBJ1-2; TRBD1 matches at 8 bases. The CDR3 loop spans 14 amino acids. CDR1 MNHNS and CDR2 SASEGT come from the germline V gene. V gave up 6 bases and J gave up 4 bases; unmatched junction bases: 7. The CDR3 DNA reads TGTGCCAGCAGACAGGGGGAGGTCGGCTATGGCTACACCTTC. Protein: CASRQGEVGYGYTF.

The rearrangement links TRBV18 to TRBJ1-3, with 7 bases aligning to TRBD1. The germline gives CDR1 KGHSH, CDR2 LQKENI. V lost 5 bases, J lost 0 bases, and 4 bases stayed unmatched. CDR3 length: 15 amino acids. CDR3 loop: CASSRQGSSGNTIYF. The CDR3 region has the DNA TGTGCCAGCTCAAGACAGGGAAGCTCTGGAAACACCATATATTTT.

This clone was counted a few times. This chain uses TRBV19 with TRBJ2-3; no reliable D call. The CDR3 is made up of 13 amino acids. V was cut by 5 bases and J by 7 bases, with 13 bases left in between. Germline V gene lookup returns CDR1 LNHDA and CDR2 SQIVND (reference sequence). CDR3 in amino acids: CASSALGRYTQYF. The CDR3 coding sequence is TGTGCCAGTAGTGCATTGGGCAGGTATACGCAGTATTTT.

Regarding this clone: It differs at one base from a far larger clone, so likely a read error. Other nucleotide sequences in the sample specify the same CDR3. The chain has TRBV19 and TRBJ1-2; no clear D. Trimming took off 3 bases at V and 4 bases at J, with 6 bases between the two ends. CDR1 and CDR2 from the germline V gene are LNHDA and SQIVND (reference sequence). This CDR3 is 12 amino acids long. Here the CDR3 reads CASSISVYGYTF. The CDR3 DNA sequence: TGTGCCAGTAGTATCTCTGTCTATGGCTACACCTTC.

The chain uses TRBV7-2 and TRBJ2-5; 7 bases fit TRBD1. The ends lost 5 bases at V and 7 bases at J; junction bases unmatched: 13. CDR3 length: 15 amino acids. CDR1 is SGHTA and CDR2 is FQGNSA in the germline V gene. CDR3 sequence (DNA): TGTGCCAGCAGCCCAGACAGGGTGGTTTTCGGGACCCAGTACTTC. Translated: CASSPDRVVFGTQYF.

This clone has only a few counts. This chain connects TRBV28 to TRBJ2-2, with a possible D match to TRBD1 (6 bases). In germline, CDR1 is MDHEN, CDR2 SYDVKM. Between the trimmed V and J ends, which lost 6 bases and 8 bases, there was a span of 13 bases. This CDR3 is built from 13 residues. In DNA form, the CDR3 reads TGTGCCAGCAGCCTCGGGACATTTGGGGAGCTGTTTTTT. Translated, it gives CASSLGTFGELFF.

The chain uses TRBV18 and TRBJ1-2; no reliable D call. Germline V gives CDR1 KGHSH, CDR2 LQKENI. V was clipped by 5 bases and J by 4 bases, with 11 bases between them. There are 13 residues in the CDR3. The CDR3 protein is CASSTGSGYGYTF. CDR3 DNA sequence: TGTGCCAGCTCAACGGGTAGTGGCTATGGCTACACCTTC.

The chain recombines TRBV28 with TRBJ2-7, with D unclear. Germline V lookup: CDR1 MDHEN, CDR2 SYDVKM. Trimming removed 1 base at V and 3 bases at J, with 16 bases between. The length of the CDR3 is 16 residues. CDR3 sequence: CASSLSFATPSYEQYF. The CDR3 DNA is TGTGCCAGCAGTTTATCATTCGCCACCCCTAGCTACGAGCAGTACTTC.

V gene TRBV5-4 combines with J gene TRBJ2-3; TRBD1 might be the D (7 bases). The V gene lost 0 bases and the J gene lost 0 bases, with 11 bases spanning the gap. This CDR3 region has 16 residues. CDR1 is SGHNT and CDR2 is YYREEE in the germline V gene (reference sequence). The CDR3 is CASSLAAGQSTDTQYF. DNA of the CDR3: TGTGCCAGCAGCTTGGCGGCGGGACAGAGCACAGATACGCAGTATTTT. The variable domain in full, completed from reference TRBV5-4 and TRBJ2-3, reads ETGVTQSPTHLIKTRGQQVTLRCSSQSGHNTVSWYQQALGQGPQFIFQYYREEENGRGNFPPRFSGLQFPNYSSELNVNALELDDSALYLCASSLAAGQSTDTQYFGPGTRLTVL.

The chain couples TRBV11-2 to TRBJ2-1; 10 bases fit TRBD2. CDR1 is SGHAT and CDR2 is FQNNGV in the germline V gene. The CDR3 spans 15 residues. V shed 5 bases, J shed 6 bases, and the junction held 7 bases outside the gene matches. The CDR3 protein is CASSLSGRALNEQFF. CDR3 nucleotide sequence: TGTGCCAGCAGCCTAAGCGGGAGGGCCCTCAATGAGCAGTTCTTC. The whole variable domain, filled in from reference TRBV11-2 and TRBJ2-1, reads EAGVAQSPRYKIIEKRQSVAFWCNPISGHATLYWYQQILGQGPKLLIQFQNNGVVDDSQLPKDRFSAERLKGVDSTLKIQPAKLEDSAVYLCASSLSGRALNEQFFGPGTRLTVL.